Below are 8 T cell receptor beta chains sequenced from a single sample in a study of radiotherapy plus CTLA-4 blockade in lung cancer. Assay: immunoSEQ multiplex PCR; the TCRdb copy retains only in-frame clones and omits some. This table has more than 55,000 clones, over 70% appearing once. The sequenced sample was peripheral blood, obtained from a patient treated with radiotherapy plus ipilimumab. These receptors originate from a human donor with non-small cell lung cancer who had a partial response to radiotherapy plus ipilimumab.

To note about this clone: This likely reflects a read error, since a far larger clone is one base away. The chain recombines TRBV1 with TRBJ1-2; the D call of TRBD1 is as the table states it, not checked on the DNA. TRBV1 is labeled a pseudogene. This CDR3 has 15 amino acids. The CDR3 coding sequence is TGCACCAGCAGCCGACGACAGGGGAAAGACTATGGCTACACCTTC. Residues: CTSSRRQGKDYGYTF.

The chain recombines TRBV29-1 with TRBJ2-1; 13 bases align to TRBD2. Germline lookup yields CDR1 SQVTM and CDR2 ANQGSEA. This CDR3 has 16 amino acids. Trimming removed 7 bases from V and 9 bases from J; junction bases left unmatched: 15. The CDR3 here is CSGLLGTSGTWGEQFF. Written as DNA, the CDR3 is TGCAGCGGCCTACTTGGGACTAGCGGGACATGGGGTGAGCAGTTCTTC.

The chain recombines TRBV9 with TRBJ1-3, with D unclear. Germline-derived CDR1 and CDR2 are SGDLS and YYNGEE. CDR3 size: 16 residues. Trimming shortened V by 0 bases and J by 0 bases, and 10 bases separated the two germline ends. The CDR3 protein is CASSVGQATSGNTIYF. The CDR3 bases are TGTGCCAGCAGCGTAGGGCAGGCGACCTCTGGAAACACCATATATTTT.

The CDR3 protein is CASSWRQLYEQYF. CDR3 bases: TGTGCCAGCAGCTGGCGACAGTTATACGAGCAGTACTTC. This chain joins TRBV5-5 and TRBJ2-7, with a tentative D call TRBD1 (5 bases). Germline V gene data show CDR1 as SGHKS and CDR2 as YYEKEE (reference sequence). The CDR3 is 13 amino acids. V was trimmed by 3 bases and J by 4 bases, leaving 11 bases between them.

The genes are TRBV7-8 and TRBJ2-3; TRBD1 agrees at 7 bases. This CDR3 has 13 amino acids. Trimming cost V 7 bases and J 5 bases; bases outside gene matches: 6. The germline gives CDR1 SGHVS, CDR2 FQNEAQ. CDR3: CASTDRAGDTQYF. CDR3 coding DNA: TGTGCCAGCACCGACAGGGCGGGAGATACGCAGTATTTT.

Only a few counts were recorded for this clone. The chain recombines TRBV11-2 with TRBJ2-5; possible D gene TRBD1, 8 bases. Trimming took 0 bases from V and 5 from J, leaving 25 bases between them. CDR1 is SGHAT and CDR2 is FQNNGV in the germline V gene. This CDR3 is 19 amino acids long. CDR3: CASSLDPTGGAEPRETQYF. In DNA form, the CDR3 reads TGTGCCAGCAGCTTAGATCCTACAGGGGGGGCAGAGCCCCGGGAGACCCAGTACTTC.

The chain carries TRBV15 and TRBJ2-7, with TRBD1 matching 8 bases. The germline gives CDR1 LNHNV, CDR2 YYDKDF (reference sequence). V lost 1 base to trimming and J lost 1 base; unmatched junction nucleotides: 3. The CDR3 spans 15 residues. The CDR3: CATSRGGQASYEQYF. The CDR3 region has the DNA TGTGCCACCAGCAGAGGGGGACAGGCTTCCTACGAGCAGTACTTC.

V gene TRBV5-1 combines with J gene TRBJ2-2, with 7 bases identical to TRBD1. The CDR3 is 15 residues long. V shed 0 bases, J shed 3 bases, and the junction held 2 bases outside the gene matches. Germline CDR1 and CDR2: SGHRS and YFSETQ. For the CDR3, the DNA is TGCGCCAGCAGCTTGGACAGGGGAGACACCGGGGAGCTGTTTTTT. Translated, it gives CASSLDRGDTGELFF.